Listed here are 32 T cell receptor beta chains from one sample, sequenced in a study of immune evolution from preneoplasia to lung adenocarcinoma. TCRdb's table, derived via immunoSEQ multiplex PCR, lists solely in-frame clones and lacks some. The sample lists 6,500 to 10,000 clones, roughly 83% seen once, with roughly 2.4% in the top ten. The sample was FFPE invasive lung adenocarcinoma tissue. These receptors originate from a person between 45 and 75 years old with lung adenocarcinoma.

This clone was seen just once. This chain links TRBV2 with TRBJ1-5; a weak D match, TRBD1 (6 bases). Germline loops: CDR1 SNHLY, CDR2 FYNNEI. The CDR3 has 16 amino acids. Trimming took off 1 base at V and 3 bases at J, with 13 bases between the two ends. The CDR3 region has the DNA TGTGCCAGCAGTGAAGGTCTCTGGACAGTCAATCAGCCCCAGCATTTT. Translating gives CASSEGLWTVNQPQHF.

The CDR3 DNA follows: TGTGCCAGCAGCTTGGTCCCGGACACAGATACGCAGTATTTT. Translated, it gives CASSLVPDTDTQYF. V usage is TRBV5-4 and J usage is TRBJ2-3; D call uncertain. Trimming left V 0 bases short and J 2 bases short, with 7 bases between. In germline, CDR1 is SGHNT, CDR2 YYREEE (reference sequence). The CDR3 spans 14 residues.

This sequence joins TRBV5-1 and TRBJ2-3; no clear D gene. The length of the CDR3 is 13 residues. Per the germline V gene, CDR1 is SGHRS and CDR2 is YFSETQ. The ends were cut back, 1 base at V and 4 bases at J, with 7 bases in the middle. This chain's CDR3 is CASSLTLADTQYF. The DNA of the CDR3 is TGCGCCAGCAGCTTGACCTTAGCAGATACGCAGTATTTT.

This chain uses TRBV5-4 with TRBJ2-3, with D maybe TRBD1 (6 bases). CDR3 length: 12 residues. In germline, CDR1 is SGHNT, CDR2 YYREEE (reference sequence). The V end was cut by 9 bases, the J end by 1 base, with 9 bases between. CDR3 DNA sequence: TGTGCCACAAACAGGGGCACAGATACGCAGTATTTT. Protein product: CATNRGTDTQYF.

The chain joins TRBV9 to TRBJ2-1; D may be TRBD1 or TRBD2 (8 bases each). CDR1 is SGDLS and CDR2 is YYNGEE in the germline V gene. This CDR3 comprises 20 residues. V lost 3 bases, J lost 2 bases, and 27 bases lay in between. The CDR3 nucleotides are TGTGCCAGCAGCGCTCCGTACAGGGGGGGAAGAGCGGGGGCCTACAATGAGCAGTTCTTC. Translating it yields CASSAPYRGGRAGAYNEQFF.

This chain joins TRBV11-1 and TRBJ2-6, with 8 bases fitting TRBD1. The CDR3 loop spans 18 amino acids. J was trimmed by 2 bases and V by 3 bases; bases with no gene match: 9. CDR1 and CDR2 from the germline V gene are SGHAT and FQDESV (reference sequence). CDR3 amino acids: CASSFPGGRGAGANVLTF. The CDR3 DNA reads TGTGCCAGCAGCTTCCCAGGGGGCAGGGGAGCTGGGGCCAACGTCCTGACTTTC. The full variable domain, with the rest looked up from reference TRBV11-1 and TRBJ2-6, is EAEVAQSPRYKITEKSQAVAFWCDPISGHATLYWYRQILGQGPELLVQFQDESVVDDSQLPKDRFSAERLKGVDSTLKIQPAELGDSAMYLCASSFPGGRGAGANVLTFGAGSRLTVL.

The rearrangement links TRBV6-1 to TRBJ1-2; no clear D gene. CDR3 length equals 14 residues. Trimming cost V 7 bases and J 3 bases, with 15 bases left between them. Germline-derived CDR1 and CDR2 are MNHNS and SASEGT. CDR3 loop: CASKNLVGDYGYTF. In DNA form, the CDR3 reads TGTGCCAGCAAGAACCTCGTCGGGGACTATGGCTACACCTTC.

This sequence joins TRBV14 and TRBJ1-2; D might be TRBD1 (6 bases). Germline V gene lookup returns CDR1 SGHDN and CDR2 FVKESK. Trimming pared 0 bases from V and 6 bases from J, leaving 20 bases between. The CDR3 extends over 17 amino acids. The CDR3 sequence is CASSQETGRRGANGYTF. CDR3 sequence (DNA): TGTGCCAGCAGCCAAGAAACGGGGAGGAGGGGGGCCAATGGCTACACCTTC. Filled out from reference TRBV14 and TRBJ1-2, the complete variable domain reads EAGVTQFPSHSVIEKGQTVTLRCDPISGHDNLYWYRRVMGKEIKFLLHFVKESKQDESGMPNNRFLAERTGGTYSTLKVQPAELEDSGVYFCASSQETGRRGANGYTFGSGTRLTVV.

This chain joins TRBV21-1 and TRBJ1-3; TRBD1, the D gene given by the table, was not confirmed from the DNA. TRBV21-1 is tagged as a pseudogene. The CDR3 sequence is 18 residues long. CDR3 sequence reads: CASSNESGAQGVGNTIYF. CDR3 DNA sequence: TGTGCCAGCAGCAATGAATCGGGGGCACAGGGGGTTGGAAACACCATATATTTT.

The chain couples TRBV28 to TRBJ2-3, with D unresolved. Trimming removed 7 bases at V and 1 base at J, with 12 bases between. The CDR3 length is 14 residues. CDR1 and CDR2 from the germline V gene are MDHEN and SYDVKM. CDR3 DNA sequence: TGTGCCAGCACCCGATGGTCAGGCACAGATACGCAGTATTTT. Protein product: CASTRWSGTDTQYF.

The CDR3 sequence is CASSPLPHTSGSNTGELFF. The CDR3 nucleotides read TGTGCCAGCTCACCACTCCCCCACACTAGCGGGAGCAACACCGGGGAGCTGTTTTTT. The chain uses TRBV18 and TRBJ2-2, with 11 positions matching TRBD2. CDR3 length: 19 amino acids. CDR1 and CDR2 from the germline V gene are KGHSH and LQKENI. The J segment lost 2 bases and the V segment lost 1 base, leaving 9 bases of the junction unmatched.

This chain uses TRBV5-1 with TRBJ1-3, with D perhaps matching TRBD1 (5 bases). Deletions cut 4 bases from V and 0 bases from J, with 14 bases between. The CDR3 loop spans 16 amino acids. Looked up from germline, CDR1 is SGHRS and CDR2 is YFSETQ. The chain's CDR3 is CASSRGDRSSGNTIYF. CDR3 nucleotide sequence: TGCGCCAGCAGCCGGGGGGACCGATCCTCTGGAAACACCATATATTTT.

V gene TRBV6-5 combines with J gene TRBJ1-2, with 8 positions matching TRBD1. Germline loops: CDR1 MNHEY, CDR2 SVGAGI. Trimming took 0 bases from V and 7 from J; bases not matched to a gene: 4. This CDR3 is built from 14 residues. The chain's CDR3 is CASSYSRQGLGYTF. The CDR3 DNA is TGTGCCAGCAGTTACTCGAGACAGGGGCTTGGCTACACCTTC.

This clone turned up a few times. The chain links TRBV28 to TRBJ1-5; maybe TRBD1 (5 bases). The CDR3 has 14 residues. Germline-derived CDR1 and CDR2 are MDHEN and SYDVKM. V lost 2 bases to trimming and J lost 7 bases, with 12 bases between them. CDR3 DNA: TGTGCCAGCAGTTTAGGGCAGGGTGAACAGCCCCAGCATTTT. Amino acids: CASSLGQGEQPQHF.

The chain links TRBV18 to TRBJ2-5; no clear D. This CDR3 comprises 13 residues. The V gene lost 1 base and the J gene lost 1 base, with 4 bases spanning the gap. CDR1 is KGHSH, CDR2 LQKENI, per germline. The CDR3 spells CASSPQGQETQYF. DNA for the CDR3: TGTGCCAGCTCACCACAGGGCCAAGAGACCCAGTACTTC.

V is TRBV28 and J is TRBJ2-7, with 10 bases identical to TRBD2. Per germline, CDR1 MDHEN and CDR2 SYDVKM. V was pared by 2 bases and J by 6 bases, with 7 bases of the junction left unmatched. The CDR3 covers 15 residues. CDR3 nucleotides: TGTGCCAGCAGTTTACTAGCGGGAGTAACCAGCGAGCAGTACTTC. This sequence encodes CASSLLAGVTSEQYF.

This chain uses TRBV6-1 with TRBJ2-1; 7 nucleotides match TRBD2. The CDR3 extends over 14 amino acids. CDR1 and CDR2 (germline): MNHNS, SASEGT. V dropped 3 bases and J dropped 6; count of bases not matched to a gene: 5. The CDR3 DNA reads TGTGCCAGCAGTGACACTAGCGCCATCAATGAGCAGTTCTTC. It encodes CASSDTSAINEQFF.

The chain recombines TRBV19 with TRBJ2-2, with unresolved D. From germline, CDR1 is LNHDA and CDR2 SQIVND (reference sequence). Trimming stripped 5 bases from V and 5 bases from J, with 9 bases between. This CDR3 is built from 13 residues. The CDR3 bases are TGTGCCAGTAGTCCCCATACTACCGGGGAGCTGTTTTTT. Its translation: CASSPHTTGELFF.

The chain recombines TRBV7-8 with TRBJ1-2; 9 positions match TRBD1. Germline V CDR1 and CDR2: SGHVS, FQNEAQ. The CDR3 length is 14 residues. Trimming at V came to 7 bases and at J to 2 bases, leaving 5 bases not matched to a gene. DNA for the CDR3: TGTGCCAGCACCCGAGGGACAGGGAACTATGGCTACACCTTC. It codes for CASTRGTGNYGYTF.

The CDR3 sequence is CASSPFGFSGQGAFGNTIYF. The CDR3 region has the DNA TGTGCCAGCAGTCCCTTTGGTTTTTCGGGACAGGGGGCATTTGGAAACACCATATATTTT. The chain is built from TRBV27 and TRBJ1-3; 12 nucleotides match TRBD1. Germline CDR1 MNHEY, CDR2 SMNVEV (reference sequence). V was pared by 5 bases and J by 3 bases, with 17 bases of the junction left unmatched. The CDR3 contains 20 residues.

The sample holds a few counts of this clone. The chain carries TRBV28 and TRBJ2-5; a weak D match, TRBD2 (5 bases). Germline-derived CDR1 and CDR2 are MDHEN and SYDVKM. CDR3 length: 14 residues. With 5 bases removed from V and 3 bases from J, the gap between germline ends came to 13 bases. Written as DNA, the CDR3 is TGTGCCAGCAGTCCTCTCGACGGGGAAGAGACCCAGTACTTC. Translating it yields CASSPLDGEETQYF.

This clone was found a few times. The J gene is TRBJ1-1, the V gene TRBV7-2; D possibly corresponds to TRBD1 (5 bases). V lost 5 bases, J lost 5 bases, and 12 bases lay in between. Germline lookup yields CDR1 SGHTA and CDR2 FQGNSA. The CDR3 covers 13 residues. The CDR3 region has the DNA TGTGCCAGCAGCGCGGGACGTAGAACTGAAGCTTTCTTT. Its translation is CASSAGRRTEAFF.

This rearrangement joins TRBV6-1 to TRBJ2-1; D unclear. Germline V lookup: CDR1 MNHNS, CDR2 SASEGT. The V and J ends lost 2 bases and 7 bases respectively, with 9 bases between them. The CDR3 covers 13 residues. CDR3 protein: CASSELAYNEQFF. CDR3 bases: TGTGCCAGCAGTGAATTGGCTTATAATGAGCAGTTCTTC.

The J gene is TRBJ2-1, the V gene TRBV5-1; the D gene is possibly TRBD2 (7 bases). This CDR3 has 14 amino acids. Trimming removed 9 bases from V and 6 bases from J, with 19 bases in between. The germline V gene encodes CDR1 SGHRS and CDR2 YFSETQ. As DNA, the CDR3 is TGCGCCACCAGGGAGGGGGTTGGGGGCAATGAGCAGTTCTTC. Translation: CATREGVGGNEQFF.

The V and J genes are TRBV27 and TRBJ1-4; D remains unclear. Looked up from germline, CDR1 is MNHEY and CDR2 is SMNVEV (reference sequence). Trimming removed 3 bases at V and 6 bases at J, with 11 bases between. The CDR3 runs to 14 residues. The CDR3 region is CASSLGIVDEKLFF. For the CDR3, the DNA is TGTGCCAGCAGTTTGGGGATTGTGGATGAAAAACTGTTTTTT.

V is TRBV7-9 and J is TRBJ2-6; no definite D call. The germline V and J ends were trimmed by 5 bases and 0 bases, with 5 bases remaining between them. CDR3 length equals 14 residues. Germline V gene sequence: CDR1 SEHNR, CDR2 FQNEAQ (reference sequence). The CDR3 DNA follows: TGTGCCAGCAGCCACGACTCTGGGGCCAACGTCCTGACTTTC. It specifies CASSHDSGANVLTF.

The gene calls are TRBV28 and TRBJ2-3; TRBD2 aligns across 8 bases. The CDR3 runs to 13 residues. J was trimmed by 6 bases and V by 6 bases; bases with no gene match: 5. Germline V gene data show CDR1 as MDHEN and CDR2 as SYDVKM. CDR3 nucleotides: TGTGCCAGCAGAGGGCGGGGGGCTGATACGCAGTATTTT. Translation gives CASRGRGADTQYF. Variable domain in full (rest from reference TRBV28 and TRBJ2-3): DVKVTQSSRYLVKRTGEKVFLECVQDMDHENMFWYRQDPGLGLRLIYFSYDVKMKEKGDIPEGYSVSREKKERFSLILESASTNQTSMYLCASRGRGADTQYFGPGTRLTVL.

The rearrangement links TRBV5-1 to TRBJ2-1; tentatively, D is TRBD2 (6 bases). This CDR3 is built from 15 residues. V was pared by 4 bases and J by 7 bases, with 18 bases between. Germline values: CDR1 SGHRS, CDR2 YFSETQ. The CDR3: CASSLEQRATNEQFF. The CDR3 DNA reads as TGCGCCAGCAGCCTTGAACAGCGGGCGACTAATGAGCAGTTCTTC.

The chain recombines TRBV20-1 with TRBJ2-1; D may be TRBD2 (6 bases). Germline CDR1 is DFQATT and CDR2 is SNEGSKA (reference sequence). The CDR3 has 11 residues. V lost 3 bases, J lost 10 bases, and 10 bases lay in between. The CDR3 region is CSASGGGEQFF. The CDR3 DNA reads TGCAGTGCTAGTGGTGGAGGGGAGCAGTTCTTC.

This chain connects TRBV6-1 to TRBJ2-7, with 10 bases that match TRBD2. This CDR3 spans 13 amino acids. Germline V gives CDR1 MNHNS, CDR2 SASEGT. V trimming: 2 bases; J trimming: 12 bases; junction bases outside the gene matches: 7. The CDR3 DNA is TGTGCCAGCAGTGAATCAGGACTAGCGGCGGTGTACTTC. Its protein product is CASSESGLAAVYF.

This chain connects TRBV7-2 to TRBJ1-1; D is possibly TRBD1 (6 bases). The CDR3 is made up of 15 amino acids. V shed 7 bases and J shed 1 base, with 16 bases lying between them. Germline V CDR1 and CDR2: SGHTA, FQGNSA. The CDR3 DNA follows: TGTGCCAGCACCAAAGTCCGGGGACAGAACACTGAAGCTTTCTTT. Translating it yields CASTKVRGQNTEAFF.

The CDR3 region is CASSALAGGSYEQYF. The CDR3 nucleotides read TGTGCCAGCAGTGCACTAGCGGGAGGCTCCTACGAGCAGTACTTC. The rearrangement uses TRBV6-1 and TRBJ2-7, with 12 bases fitting TRBD2. The CDR3 is 15 residues long. J lost 0 bases, V lost 4 bases, and 1 base had no gene match. Germline V gives CDR1 MNHNS, CDR2 SASEGT.